What follows are 10 T cell receptor beta chains derived from one specimen sequenced in a study of blood T cell repertoires in COVID-19. Profiled with immunoSEQ multiplex PCR; TCRdb holds only in-frame clones, not every one. The table lists more than 250,000 clones, around 87% of them singletons. The sequencing input was PBMCs or T cells enriched from blood (not recorded which). Receptors were obtained from a woman between 25 and 40 years old who had recovered from COVID-19.

The chain is built from TRBV13 and TRBJ1-1, with 7 positions matching TRBD1. Per the germline V gene, CDR1 is PRHDT and CDR2 is FYEKMQ (reference sequence). CDR3 size: 16 residues. Trimming removed 3 bases from V and 6 bases from J; junction bases left unmatched: 13. The DNA of the CDR3 is TGTGCCAGCAGCTTTGGCTCCGTTGGGACAGCTCCTGAAGCTTTCTTT. Translated: CASSFGSVGTAPEAFF.

This clone came up a few times. This chain joins TRBV11-2 and TRBJ2-2; tentative D call: TRBD2 (5 bases). Germline V gives CDR1 SGHAT, CDR2 FQNNGV. The CDR3 has 16 residues. Deletions cut 7 bases from V and 1 base from J, with 16 bases between. CDR3 region: CASNRGGSLNTGELFF. The CDR3 nucleotides are TGTGCCAGCAATCGCGGCGGGTCTTTGAACACCGGGGAGCTGTTTTTT.

This clone came up once. The chain combines TRBV2 with TRBJ2-3, with a weak D call TRBD1 (6 bases). V was clipped by 8 bases and J by 1 base, with 10 bases between them. Germline V CDR1 and CDR2: SNHLY, FYNNEI. CDR3 length equals 13 residues. This chain's CDR3 is CASYRERTDTQYF. CDR3 coding DNA: TGTGCCAGCTACAGGGAACGCACAGATACGCAGTATTTT.

This chain connects TRBV5-1 to TRBJ2-6; no clear D. V lost 7 bases, J lost 4 bases, and 12 bases lay in between. CDR1 and CDR2 from the germline V gene are SGHRS and YFSETQ. The CDR3 loop spans 14 amino acids. The CDR3 here is CASRANSGANVLTF. CDR3 nucleotide sequence: TGCGCCAGCCGCGCGAATTCGGGGGCCAACGTCCTGACTTTC.

This chain links TRBV28 with TRBJ2-7, with 7 bases matching TRBD2. The CDR3 contains 12 residues. Germline CDR1 and CDR2: MDHEN and SYDVKM. V lost 8 bases, J lost 2 bases, and 3 bases stayed unmatched. CDR3 region: CASQRGTYEQYF. Written as DNA, the CDR3 is TGTGCCAGCCAGCGGGGTACCTACGAGCAGTACTTC.

This clone was picked up a small number of times. The V call is TRBV3-1 (or the pseudogene TRBV3-2), the J call TRBJ2-7; perhaps TRBD2 as D (6 bases). V dropped 4 bases and J dropped 4 bases, with 11 bases sitting between them. The CDR3 is 13 residues long. Germline CDR1 LGHDT, CDR2 YNNKEL (reference sequence). This chain's CDR3 is CASSPGLEYEQYF. CDR3 bases: TGTGCCAGCAGCCCGGGACTGGAGTACGAGCAGTACTTC.

V is TRBV21-1 and J is TRBJ2-1; the table names TRBD1, a call not compared with the DNA. TRBV21-1 is a listed pseudogene. This CDR3 has 17 amino acids. The CDR3 protein is CASSKARGQGALNEQFF. CDR3 DNA: TGTGCCAGCAGCAAAGCCAGAGGACAGGGGGCCCTCAATGAGCAGTTCTTC.

About this clone itself: Other DNA sequences in this specimen translate into the identical CDR3. The rearrangement joins TRBV5-1 to TRBJ2-5; TRBD2 matches at 13 bases. Germline V gene data show CDR1 as SGHRS and CDR2 as YFSETQ. V shed 4 bases and J 5 bases; nucleotides not matched to a gene: 2. There are 14 residues in the CDR3. This CDR3 reads CASSPGLAGETQYF. CDR3 DNA sequence: TGCGCCAGCAGCCCGGGACTAGCGGGGGAGACCCAGTACTTC.

The chain has TRBV28 and TRBJ1-2, with a tentative D call TRBD1 (5 bases). There are 15 residues in the CDR3. Germline values: CDR1 MDHEN, CDR2 SYDVKM. V was clipped by 5 bases and J by 2 bases, with 15 bases between them. The CDR3 nucleotides are TGTGCCAGCAGTCCCTACGATGGGGGGAACTATGGCTACACCTTC. This codes for CASSPYDGGNYGYTF.

This rearrangement joins TRBV7-9 to TRBJ1-1; TRBD1 agrees at 8 bases. Germline V lookup: CDR1 SEHNR, CDR2 FQNEAQ (reference sequence). The length of the CDR3 is 12 residues. After removal of 3 bases from V and 8 bases from J, the junction contained 2 bases not matched to a gene. CDR3 region: CASSLRDREAFF. The CDR3, as DNA: TGTGCCAGCAGCTTGAGGGACAGGGAAGCTTTCTTT.